This is a list of T cell receptor beta chains from one sample in a study of blood T cell repertoires in COVID-19. Measured with immunoSEQ multiplex PCR; TCRdb has only the in-frame clones, and not every one. The repertoire holds almost 200,000 clones, with 80% to 90% as singletons. Sequencing used PBMCs or T cells enriched from blood (not recorded which). The receptors here all came from a woman aged 18-35 years who had recovered from COVID-19. CDR3s include the opening cysteine and the closing phenylalanine or tryptophan. The order of the fields is CDR3 DNA, CDR3 protein, J gene, D gene, V gene, clone size. A D gene is named only where the DNA matches it firmly. Clone size is shown for a subset of rows, as once, few, many or a class of expanded clone.

cdr3_nt: TGCGCCAGCAGTGAATCGACAGGGAATGGCTACACCTTC
cdr3_aa: CASSESTGNGYTF
j_call: TRBJ1-2
d_call: TRBD1
v_call: TRBV10-1
clone_size: few

cdr3_nt: TGTGCCAGCACTAACCGACAGGGTCGCAATCAGCCCCAGCATTTT
cdr3_aa: CASTNRQGRNQPQHF
j_call: TRBJ1-5
d_call: TRBD1
v_call: TRBV2
clone_size: few

cdr3_nt: TGTGCCAGCAGCCCCTGGGACAGGGGGCTAGGTGAGCAGTACTTC
cdr3_aa: CASSPWDRGLGEQYF
j_call: TRBJ2-7
d_call: TRBD1
v_call: TRBV7-2
clone_size: -

cdr3_nt: TGTGCCAGCAGCTCGGGACAGGGGGAAAAGGAAAAACTGTTTTTT
cdr3_aa: CASSSGQGEKEKLFF
j_call: TRBJ1-4
d_call: TRBD1
v_call: TRBV11-2
clone_size: -

cdr3_nt: TGCGCCAGCAGCCCCGCACTAGCGGGGGGCACAGATACGCAGTATTTT
cdr3_aa: CASSPALAGGTDTQYF
j_call: TRBJ2-3
d_call: TRBD2
v_call: TRBV5-1
clone_size: -

cdr3_nt: TGTGCCAGCAGTTTTGGGCCTAGCGGGACCTACGAGCAGTACTTC
cdr3_aa: CASSFGPSGTYEQYF
j_call: TRBJ2-7
d_call: TRBD2
v_call: TRBV27
clone_size: -

cdr3_nt: TGTGCCAGCAGTTTAACCGGACAGGGCAATCAGCCCCAGCATTTT
cdr3_aa: CASSLTGQGNQPQHF
j_call: TRBJ1-5
d_call: TRBD1
v_call: TRBV27
clone_size: -

cdr3_nt: TGCAGCGTTGAAAGCGGGACAAGCACAGATACGCAGTATTTT
cdr3_aa: CSVESGTSTDTQYF
j_call: TRBJ2-3
d_call: -
v_call: TRBV29-1
clone_size: -

cdr3_nt: TGTGCCAGCACCCAATCCCACCAGGGCGGCACAGATACGCAGTATTTT
cdr3_aa: CASTQSHQGGTDTQYF
j_call: TRBJ2-3
d_call: -
v_call: TRBV13
clone_size: -

cdr3_nt: TGCAGCGTTGAGGACAGGGCCAACACTGAAGCTTTCTTT
cdr3_aa: CSVEDRANTEAFF
j_call: TRBJ1-1
d_call: TRBD1
v_call: TRBV29-1
clone_size: -

cdr3_nt: TGCGCCAGCAGCTTGGTTTCGTCGGGGAACACTGAAGCTTTCTTT
cdr3_aa: CASSLVSSGNTEAFF
j_call: TRBJ1-1
d_call: -
v_call: TRBV5-1
clone_size: -

cdr3_nt: TGTGCTAGTGGTTTGGAACCTCCACCAGGGGATCAGCCCCAGCATTTT
cdr3_aa: CASGLEPPPGDQPQHF
j_call: TRBJ1-5
d_call: -
v_call: TRBV12-5
clone_size: -

cdr3_nt: TGTGCCAGCAGGGCAGGGGCCCTCCAAGAGACCCAGTACTTC
cdr3_aa: CASRAGALQETQYF
j_call: TRBJ2-5
d_call: -
v_call: TRBV6-5
clone_size: few

cdr3_nt: TGTGCCAGCAGTCTTACAGGGGAAACCGGGGAGCTGTTTTTT
cdr3_aa: CASSLTGETGELFF
j_call: TRBJ2-2
d_call: TRBD1
v_call: TRBV28
clone_size: -

cdr3_nt: TGTGCCAGCAGCTTAGTCGGGGTTATCGGGGAGCTGTTTTTT
cdr3_aa: CASSLVGVIGELFF
j_call: TRBJ2-2
d_call: -
v_call: TRBV11-2
clone_size: once

cdr3_nt: TGTGCCAGCAGCCAGGGGGACAGGGGGCACACTGAAGCTTTCTTT
cdr3_aa: CASSQGDRGHTEAFF
j_call: TRBJ1-1
d_call: TRBD1
v_call: TRBV14
clone_size: few

cdr3_nt: TGCGCCAGCGCGACTCAGGGGGCGCGGGGCTACACCTTC
cdr3_aa: CASATQGARGYTF
j_call: TRBJ1-2
d_call: TRBD1
v_call: TRBV4-1
clone_size: -

cdr3_nt: TGTGCCAGCAGCGCCAGGGTGGCGGATCAGCCCCAGCATTTT
cdr3_aa: CASSARVADQPQHF
j_call: TRBJ1-5
d_call: -
v_call: TRBV7-6
clone_size: -

cdr3_nt: TGTGCCAGCAGTGCCGGGGGTCACGGGGAGCTGTTTTTT
cdr3_aa: CASSAGGHGELFF
j_call: TRBJ2-2
d_call: -
v_call: TRBV6-4
clone_size: -

cdr3_nt: TGTGCCTACAGCGGGGGGACCTACGAGCAGTACTTC
cdr3_aa: CAYSGGTYEQYF
j_call: TRBJ2-7
d_call: TRBD2
v_call: TRBV2
clone_size: once

cdr3_nt: TGCGCCAGCAGCTCGGGTAGCGGGGGCGCGGAGAGCCAGTACTTC
cdr3_aa: CASSSGSGGAESQYF
j_call: TRBJ2-5
d_call: TRBD2
v_call: TRBV5-1
clone_size: -

cdr3_nt: TGTGCCAGCAGCGAGGGAAAGGGACAGAGAAGTGGCTCACCCCTCCACTTT
cdr3_aa: CASSEGKGQRSGSPLHF
j_call: TRBJ1-6
d_call: TRBD1
v_call: TRBV9
clone_size: -

cdr3_nt: TGTGCCAGTAGTATAGATGCAGCAGGCCGGGAGTACAATCAGCCCCAGCATTTT
cdr3_aa: CASSIDAAGREYNQPQHF
j_call: TRBJ1-5
d_call: -
v_call: TRBV19
clone_size: -

cdr3_nt: TGTGCCAGCAGTTTACTGACAGGGGACTTATCCTACGAGCAGTACTTC
cdr3_aa: CASSLLTGDLSYEQYF
j_call: TRBJ2-7
d_call: TRBD1
v_call: TRBV28
clone_size: -

cdr3_nt: TGTGCCAGCAGCCAACTACAGGGTGAAGCTTTCTTT
cdr3_aa: CASSQLQGEAFF
j_call: TRBJ1-1
d_call: -
v_call: TRBV27
clone_size: -

cdr3_nt: TGTGCCAGCAGCCAGACATCCCGGCTCCAAGAGACCCAGTACTTC
cdr3_aa: CASSQTSRLQETQYF
j_call: TRBJ2-5
d_call: -
v_call: TRBV4-2
clone_size: -

cdr3_nt: TGTGCCAGCATCCCACAGAACACTGAAGCTTTCTTT
cdr3_aa: CASIPQNTEAFF
j_call: TRBJ1-1
d_call: -
v_call: TRBV2
clone_size: once

cdr3_nt: TGTGCCAGTAAGCGACAGAGCTCTGGAAACACCATATATTTT
cdr3_aa: CASKRQSSGNTIYF
j_call: TRBJ1-3
d_call: -
v_call: TRBV19
clone_size: -

cdr3_nt: TGCGCCAGCAGCTTGGACAGGGGTATGTACACTGAAGCTTTCTTT
cdr3_aa: CASSLDRGMYTEAFF
j_call: TRBJ1-1
d_call: TRBD1
v_call: TRBV5-1
clone_size: -

cdr3_nt: TGTGCCAGCAGCTTGACAGGGGGCCTCTCCTATAATTCACCCCTCCACTTT
cdr3_aa: CASSLTGGLSYNSPLHF
j_call: TRBJ1-6
d_call: TRBD1
v_call: TRBV9
clone_size: -

cdr3_nt: TGTGCCAGCAGTGAATCGGCTAGTCTGTACTTC
cdr3_aa: CASSESASLYF
j_call: TRBJ2-4
d_call: -
v_call: TRBV2
clone_size: -

cdr3_nt: TGTGCCAGCAGCGTAGCACAGGACGGAGAATTCTATGGCTACACCTTC
cdr3_aa: CASSVAQDGEFYGYTF
j_call: TRBJ1-2
d_call: -
v_call: TRBV9
clone_size: -

cdr3_nt: TGTGCCAGCAGCGTAGGCGGACTCACCAATGAGCAGTTCTTC
cdr3_aa: CASSVGGLTNEQFF
j_call: TRBJ2-1
d_call: -
v_call: TRBV9
clone_size: -

cdr3_nt: TGCGCCAGCAGCCTCTACAGGGGAGGTCCTGAAAAACTGTTTTTT
cdr3_aa: CASSLYRGGPEKLFF
j_call: TRBJ1-4
d_call: TRBD1
v_call: TRBV4-1
clone_size: -

cdr3_nt: TGCAGTGCTAGCCCTCACTATGGCTACACCTTC
cdr3_aa: CSASPHYGYTF
j_call: TRBJ1-2
d_call: -
v_call: TRBV20-1
clone_size: -

cdr3_nt: TGTGCCAGCAGTTTGGATCTCAAGGGGGCTTTCTTT
cdr3_aa: CASSLDLKGAFF
j_call: TRBJ1-1
d_call: -
v_call: TRBV12-3/TRBV12-4
clone_size: -

cdr3_nt: TGTGCCAGCAGTCGACACCGGGACAGGGGGAACTACGAGCAGTACTTC
cdr3_aa: CASSRHRDRGNYEQYF
j_call: TRBJ2-7
d_call: TRBD1
v_call: TRBV6-6
clone_size: -

cdr3_nt: TGTGCCAGTAGTATGACAGAGCCCTACAATGAGCAGTTCTTC
cdr3_aa: CASSMTEPYNEQFF
j_call: TRBJ2-1
d_call: -
v_call: TRBV19
clone_size: many

cdr3_nt: TGTGCCAGCAGCTCAGATGCTAACACCGGGGAGCTGTTTTTT
cdr3_aa: CASSSDANTGELFF
j_call: TRBJ2-2
d_call: -
v_call: TRBV13
clone_size: -

cdr3_nt: TGTGCCAGCAGCTTAAGGGGGGGTCAAGAGACCCAGTACTTC
cdr3_aa: CASSLRGGQETQYF
j_call: TRBJ2-5
d_call: -
v_call: TRBV13
clone_size: -

cdr3_nt: TGTGCCAGCAGTGAAGATGTGGGACACACCACTATTTACGAGCAGTACTTC
cdr3_aa: CASSEDVGHTTIYEQYF
j_call: TRBJ2-7
d_call: -
v_call: TRBV2
clone_size: -

cdr3_nt: TGTGCCAGTAGTCCCCGACAGGGGTTGAACACTGAAGCTTTCTTT
cdr3_aa: CASSPRQGLNTEAFF
j_call: TRBJ1-1
d_call: TRBD1
v_call: TRBV19
clone_size: -

cdr3_nt: TGCGCCAGCAGCCAAGTCCTCGCAGGCTACAATGAGCAGTTCTTC
cdr3_aa: CASSQVLAGYNEQFF
j_call: TRBJ2-1
d_call: -
v_call: TRBV4-1
clone_size: once

cdr3_nt: TGTGCCAGCACATTTCTGGGGGAGGGAGAGACCCAGTACTTC
cdr3_aa: CASTFLGEGETQYF
j_call: TRBJ2-5
d_call: TRBD2
v_call: TRBV5-6
clone_size: -

cdr3_nt: TGCGCCAGCAGCCAAGATACGTTCCCCCATCGGGAGCAGTACTTC
cdr3_aa: CASSQDTFPHREQYF
j_call: TRBJ2-7
d_call: -
v_call: TRBV4-1
clone_size: -

cdr3_nt: TGTGCCTGGAGTCTAGAAGGACAGGGGAATAATTCACCCCTCCACTTT
cdr3_aa: CAWSLEGQGNNSPLHF
j_call: TRBJ1-6
d_call: TRBD1
v_call: TRBV30
clone_size: -

cdr3_nt: TGTGCCAGCAGCACCGTCCCCGGGGGGGTCCAGTACTTC
cdr3_aa: CASSTVPGGVQYF
j_call: TRBJ2-5
d_call: TRBD2
v_call: TRBV11-2
clone_size: -

cdr3_nt: TGTGCCAGCAGCGAGAGCGGGGGGCAAGAGACCCAGTACTTC
cdr3_aa: CASSESGGQETQYF
j_call: TRBJ2-5
d_call: TRBD2
v_call: TRBV2
clone_size: -

cdr3_nt: TGTGCCAGCACCGTCGGTCCCGGAGGTGAGCAGTTCTTC
cdr3_aa: CASTVGPGGEQFF
j_call: TRBJ2-1
d_call: -
v_call: TRBV6-5
clone_size: -

cdr3_nt: TGTGCCAGCAGCCCGACCGGGACTTTAAACTATGGCTACACCTTC
cdr3_aa: CASSPTGTLNYGYTF
j_call: TRBJ1-2
d_call: -
v_call: TRBV9
clone_size: few

cdr3_nt: TGCGCCAGCAGCTTGCCTAGCGGGGGGCCAAACTCCTACAATGAGCAGTTCTTC
cdr3_aa: CASSLPSGGPNSYNEQFF
j_call: TRBJ2-1
d_call: TRBD2
v_call: TRBV5-1
clone_size: -

cdr3_nt: TGTGCCAGCAGTTCCAACAGGGATGAGCAGTTCTTC
cdr3_aa: CASSSNRDEQFF
j_call: TRBJ2-1
d_call: -
v_call: TRBV12-3/TRBV12-4
clone_size: -

cdr3_nt: TGTGCCAGCAGTTTAATCGAACCCAGCTATGGCTACACCTTC
cdr3_aa: CASSLIEPSYGYTF
j_call: TRBJ1-2
d_call: -
v_call: TRBV28
clone_size: -

cdr3_nt: TGTGCCTGGAGTGTGAGGGACAGGCCCAATCAGCCCCAGCATTTT
cdr3_aa: CAWSVRDRPNQPQHF
j_call: TRBJ1-5
d_call: TRBD1
v_call: TRBV30
clone_size: -

cdr3_nt: TGTGCCAGCAGCCCTCGAGGCGGGGGCTCCTACGAGCAGTACTTC
cdr3_aa: CASSPRGGGSYEQYF
j_call: TRBJ2-7
d_call: TRBD2
v_call: TRBV3-1/TRBV3-2
clone_size: -

cdr3_nt: TGTGCCAGTAGTATCTCTGTCTCAAGACAGGGGAGGTCGAACACTGAAGCTTTCTTT
cdr3_aa: CASSISVSRQGRSNTEAFF
j_call: TRBJ1-1
d_call: TRBD1
v_call: TRBV19
clone_size: once

cdr3_nt: TGCGCCAGCAGCCAAGGCTTCATAGCGGGGGCCCCAGAGACCCAGTACTTC
cdr3_aa: CASSQGFIAGAPETQYF
j_call: TRBJ2-5
d_call: TRBD2
v_call: TRBV4-1
clone_size: -

cdr3_nt: TGTGCCAGCAGCTTAGCTTGGGCAGGGACTCACTACGAGCAGTACTTC
cdr3_aa: CASSLAWAGTHYEQYF
j_call: TRBJ2-7
d_call: -
v_call: TRBV11-2
clone_size: -

cdr3_nt: TGTGCCAGCAGTCCCCCCCCAGCGCAGCCCCAGCATTTT
cdr3_aa: CASSPPPAQPQHF
j_call: TRBJ1-5
d_call: -
v_call: TRBV28
clone_size: -

cdr3_nt: TGTGCCATCACCACAGGGGTGAAGACAGATACGCAGTATTTT
cdr3_aa: CAITTGVKTDTQYF
j_call: TRBJ2-3
d_call: TRBD1
v_call: TRBV10-3
clone_size: -